The 7 T cell receptor beta chains below come from one sample, sequenced in a study of CD8 T cells in ankylosing spondylitis. MiXCR was run by TCRdb on the 5' RACE reads, yielding one entry per CDR3 protein. The profile shows 100,000 to 150,000 distinct CDR3 sequences, 6% to 8.5% of them singletons. Sequenced material: blood, either unsorted or a sorted T cell fraction (not recorded which). These receptors originate from a male donor with ankylosing spondylitis or in good health (not recorded which).

To note about this clonotype: This may come from a read error, since a much larger clone is one base off. The J gene is TRBJ2-1, the V gene TRBV7-8, with D hard to call. Germline CDR1 reads SGHVS; CDR2 reads FQNEAQ. The CDR3 extends over 14 amino acids. The CDR3 sequence: CASSTRMAPNGQFF. In DNA form, the CDR3 reads TGTGCCAGCAGCACCCGGATGGCACCCAATGGGCAGTTCTTC.

This clonotype was found many times. This sequence joins TRBV20-1 and TRBJ2-7; 14 nucleotides align to TRBD2. The CDR3 consists of 14 residues. V dropped 5 bases and J dropped 1; count of bases not matched to a gene: 1. Germline assignment: CDR1 DFQATT and CDR2 SNEGSKA (reference sequence). The DNA of the CDR3 is TGCAGTGCTTGGACTAGCGGGGGGTCCTACGAGCAGTACTTC. Translating gives CSAWTSGGSYEQYF.

This clonotype was seen ten or more times. This chain connects TRBV29-1 to TRBJ2-1; possible D gene TRBD1, 5 bases. Between the trimmed V and J ends, which lost 4 bases and 7 bases, there was a span of 8 bases. The CDR3 loop spans 11 amino acids. The germline gives CDR1 SQVTM, CDR2 ANQGSEA. The CDR3 nucleotides are TGCAGCGTTGGTAGGGGAAATGAGCAGTTCTTC. Amino acids: CSVGRGNEQFF.

In this sample, this clonotype turned up many times. The chain couples TRBV5-1 to TRBJ2-7; 9 positions match TRBD1. The junction had 10 bases not matched to a gene; V was cut back by 4 bases and J by 5 bases. The CDR3 is 15 amino acids. Germline CDR1 SGHRS, CDR2 YFSETQ. The CDR3 DNA reads TGCGCCAGCAGCGGACCGGGACAGGGTTTCGACGAGCAGTACTTC. It encodes CASSGPGQGFDEQYF.

Ten or more counts support this clonotype. The rearrangement uses TRBV20-1 and TRBJ1-3, with TRBD1 as a possible D gene (5 bases). Germline V gene sequence: CDR1 DFQATT, CDR2 SNEGSKA (reference sequence). V shed 0 bases and J shed 0 bases, with 6 bases lying between them. There are 14 residues in the CDR3. CDR3 residues: CSARDGTSGNTIYF. Here the CDR3 DNA reads TGCAGTGCTAGAGATGGGACCTCTGGAAACACCATATATTTT.

Concerning this clonotype: A read error may explain this, as a much larger clone is one base away. This chain joins TRBV12-3 or TRBV12-4 and TRBJ1-1; D unclear. The CDR3 loop spans 16 amino acids. Trimming removed 8 bases at V and 2 bases at J, with 21 bases between. The CDR3 DNA sequence: TGTGCCAGCCTTTTGTTCCGAGACACTTTAAACACTGAAGCTTTCTTT. Translation: CASLLFRDTLNTEAFF.

This clonotype occurred many times. The rearrangement joins TRBV20-1 to TRBJ1-1; D is uncertain. CDR3 length: 13 residues. CDR1 and CDR2 (germline): DFQATT, SNEGSKA (reference sequence). V was pared by 1 base and J by 4 bases, with 10 bases between. The DNA for the CDR3 is TGCAGTGCTAGAGTAGCGGCATTCACTGAAGCTTTCTTT. Its protein is CSARVAAFTEAFF.